This T cell receptor (beta chain) originates from a study of blood T cells in healthy people across ages. Trimming removed 5 bases at V and 0 bases at J, with 14 bases between. Germline V gene sequence: CDR1 SGHTA, CDR2 FQGNSA. The CDR3 has 16 amino acids. A second about 6 to 11 cycle PCR used barcoded and J-beta primers. Using its own MiXCR run on the 5' RACE reads, TCRdb lists one record per CDR3 protein. The table lists 800,000 to 900,000 distinct CDR3 sequences, 62% of them singletons. This clonotype appeared a few times. The sample comprised blood. The source is a man aged 30-40 years in good health. This chain connects TRBV7-2 to TRBJ2-1; either TRBD1 or TRBD2 may supply D (5 bases each). CDR3 residues: CASSPSRGSSYNEQFF. Written as DNA, the CDR3 is TGTGCCAGCAGCCCCTCGAGGGGTAGCTCCTACAATGAGCAGTTCTTC.